A selection of T cell receptor beta chains follows, all from one sample in a study of cytomegalovirus exposure and HLA in healthy donors. The table came from immunoSEQ multiplex PCR; TCRdb's copy has only in-frame clones and leaves some out. The table lists 87,000 or so clones, 7.5% to 8.5% of them singletons, with under 3% in the top ten. Sample: PBMCs. The receptors come from a man aged 50 to 59 in good health and CMV-seronegative. The conserved cysteine and the conserved F or W are not part of the CDR3 here. Each record gives: CDR3 protein, V gene, J gene.

CDR3 protein: ASSLSETQY
V gene: TRBV7-2
J gene: TRBJ2-5

CDR3 protein: AWRRQGDNEQF
V gene: TRBV30
J gene: TRBJ2-1

CDR3 protein: ASSPRRSTGELF
V gene: TRBV18
J gene: TRBJ2-2

CDR3 protein: ASSLSHVAGGLPYEQY
V gene: TRBV7-8
J gene: TRBJ2-7

CDR3 protein: ASSVSGQPSGGYT
V gene: TRBV25-1
J gene: TRBJ1-2

CDR3 protein: ASSPSDRAQPQH
V gene: TRBV5-1
J gene: TRBJ1-5

CDR3 protein: ASSFQLDSPLH
V gene: TRBV27
J gene: TRBJ1-6

CDR3 protein: ASSGQGFTDTQY
V gene: TRBV5-1
J gene: TRBJ2-3

CDR3 protein: ASSVQGAPGANVLT
V gene: TRBV5-1
J gene: TRBJ2-6

CDR3 protein: ASSPRQTYEQF
V gene: TRBV11-3
J gene: TRBJ2-1

CDR3 protein: ASSEALSDTGELF
V gene: TRBV2
J gene: TRBJ2-2

CDR3 protein: ASSSGLAGVRTDTQY
V gene: TRBV7-8
J gene: TRBJ2-3

CDR3 protein: ASSSQGGGNQPQH
V gene: TRBV28
J gene: TRBJ1-5

CDR3 protein: ASSYLSGRETDTQY
V gene: TRBV6-5
J gene: TRBJ2-3